What follows are 4 T cell receptor beta chains derived from one specimen sequenced in a study of T cells in Graves' hyperthyroidism and ophthalmopathy. TCR beta CDR3 region amplification was performed from RNA transcripts. In the first-round RT-PCR of the TCR CDR3, the HTBI primer set was used. MiXCR, applied by TCRdb to the multiplex PCR reads, yields one record per CDR3 protein. The sample has some 510,000 distinct CDR3 sequences; under 60% are singletons. Material: peripheral blood or thyroid tissue (not recorded which). These receptors were taken from a woman between 18 and 29 years old with Graves' hyperthyroidism.

This clonotype was observed many times. The CDR3 DNA reads TGTGCCACCAGGCCGACAGGGGGGAACACTGAAGCTTTCTTT. Protein sequence: CATRPTGGNTEAFF. This rearrangement joins TRBV24-1 to TRBJ1-1, with 9 nucleotides matching TRBD1. Germline CDR1 reads KGHDR; CDR2 reads SFDVKD. V lost 7 bases, J lost 1 base, and 3 bases stayed unmatched. This CDR3 region has 14 residues.

The chain uses TRBV19 and TRBJ1-2; the D is unclear. Germline-derived CDR1 and CDR2 are LNHDA and SQIVND (reference sequence). The CDR3 totals 14 residues. V lost 9 bases and J 2 bases, leaving 16 bases between the germline ends. The CDR3 DNA reads as TGTGCCAGCTCACCTGAGACAAAGAACTATGGCTACACCTTC. It specifies CASSPETKNYGYTF. The variable domain in full, with the rest retrieved from reference TRBV19 and TRBJ1-2, is DGGITQSPKYLFRKEGQNVTLSCEQNLNHDAMYWYRQDPGQGLRLIYYSQIVNDFQKGDIAEGYSVSREKKESFPLTVTSAQKNPTAFYLCASSPETKNYGYTFGSGTRLTVV.

In its sample, this clonotype was seen many times. The rearrangement joins TRBV2 to TRBJ1-4; perhaps TRBD1 as D (6 bases). Trimming shortened V by 10 bases and J by 8 bases, and 17 bases separated the two germline ends. From germline, CDR1 is SNHLY and CDR2 FYNNEI. CDR3 length equals 13 residues. The DNA for the CDR3 is TGTGCCACCCGGGACAATACTGTGGAAAAACTGTTTTTT. It codes for CATRDNTVEKLFF.

Comments on this clonotype: One end of the junction is discordant with germline, which a read error may explain. V gene TRBV20-1 combines with J gene TRBJ2-5; D gene ambiguous. Germline assignment: CDR1 DFQATT and CDR2 SNEGSKA (reference sequence). The CDR3 has 9 amino acids. This chain's CDR3 is CSARESQYF. The CDR3 DNA follows: TGCAGTGCTAGAGAGTCCCAGTACTTC.